Each of the 12 T cell receptor beta chains below was sequenced from the same sample in a study of OX40 agonist ivuxolimab in advanced cancers. Sequencing was performed with immunoSEQ multiplex PCR; in TCRdb, only in-frame clones are kept and a portion is missing. The sample yields almost 85,000 clones, about 91% seen once. The sample consisted of CD4+ or CD8+ T cells sorted from blood, taken in a trial of the OX40 agonist ivuxolimab. The receptors here all came from an adult with an advanced solid tumor such as melanoma, head and neck, liver or kidney cancer.

This clone has a single count. This rearrangement joins TRBV6-5 to TRBJ1-1; weak D call: TRBD1 (6 bases). V shed 7 bases and J shed 5 bases, with 17 bases lying between them. CDR3 length: 14 residues. Germline V gene data show CDR1 as MNHEY and CDR2 as SVGAGI. The CDR3 DNA sequence: TGTGCCAGCACCGACTTGGGGGGGCTTACTGAAGCTTTCTTT. Translating gives CASTDLGGLTEAFF.

The rearrangement uses TRBV5-1 and TRBJ2-3; a weak D match, TRBD2 (6 bases). The CDR3 is made up of 15 amino acids. Germline CDR1 reads SGHRS; CDR2 reads YFSETQ. Trimming took 3 bases from V and 0 from J, leaving 11 bases between them. For the CDR3, the DNA is TGCGCCAGCAGCTCGTTAGCGGCTAGCACAGATACGCAGTATTTT. Its protein product is CASSSLAASTDTQYF.

The CDR3 nucleotides are TGTGCCAGCAGCCTTAGCGGGAGCTCCTACAATGAGCAGTTCTTC. Translating it yields CASSLSGSSYNEQFF. The rearrangement joins TRBV5-5 to TRBJ2-1; 9 nucleotides line up with TRBD2. The CDR3 totals 15 residues. Germline-derived CDR1 and CDR2 are SGHKS and YYEKEE (reference sequence). Unmatched junction bases numbered 2, after V lost 4 bases and J lost 0 bases.

This clone was seen a handful of times. V usage is TRBV6-6 and J usage is TRBJ1-1, with TRBD1 as a possible D gene (5 bases). The germline gives CDR1 MNHNY, CDR2 SVGAGI (reference sequence). V shed 2 bases and J shed 8 bases, with 9 bases lying between them. The CDR3 loop spans 12 amino acids. Here the CDR3 reads CASSYENREAFF. The CDR3 region has the DNA TGTGCCAGCAGTTACGAGAACAGGGAAGCTTTCTTT.

The chain recombines TRBV5-4 with TRBJ2-7, with TRBD1 identical over 11 bases. Germline loops: CDR1 SGHNT, CDR2 YYREEE (reference sequence). Trimming removed 4 bases from V and 3 bases from J; junction bases left unmatched: 6. This CDR3 is built from 15 residues. The chain's CDR3 is CASSQPGQGDYEQYF. The CDR3 DNA sequence: TGTGCCAGCAGCCAACCGGGACAGGGGGACTACGAGCAGTACTTC.

The chain carries TRBV5-1 and TRBJ2-1; 11 bases map to TRBD2. Germline values: CDR1 SGHRS, CDR2 YFSETQ. This CDR3 contains 14 residues. The ends lost 2 bases at V and 8 bases at J; junction bases unmatched: 3. In DNA form, the CDR3 reads TGCGCCAGCAGCTTCCAGACTAGCGGGGATGAGCAGTTCTTC. Protein product: CASSFQTSGDEQFF.

The chain recombines TRBV5-1 with TRBJ2-2, with D maybe TRBD2 (5 bases). The germline CDR1 and CDR2 sequences are SGHRS and YFSETQ. Trimming left V 2 bases short and J 4 bases short, with 12 bases between. The CDR3 contains 15 residues. The CDR3: CASSFAGRGTGELFF. The CDR3 DNA reads as TGCGCCAGCAGCTTCGCAGGCCGGGGCACCGGGGAGCTGTTTTTT.

In DNA form, the CDR3 reads TGCAGCGTCGCAACGGGGGGAAGCGGGGCATACGAGCAGTACGTC. This codes for CSVATGGSGAYEQYV. The chain couples TRBV29-1 to TRBJ2-7, with 7 bases lining up with TRBD2. Unmatched junction bases numbered 15, after V lost 6 bases and J lost 4 bases. Germline CDR1 and CDR2: SQVTM and ANQGSEA. This CDR3 is built from 15 residues.

The rearrangement joins TRBV28 to TRBJ2-7; 9 bases line up with TRBD1. In germline, CDR1 is MDHEN, CDR2 SYDVKM. This CDR3 region has 14 residues. V dropped 6 bases and J dropped 5; count of bases not matched to a gene: 8. The CDR3 DNA is TGTGCCAGCAGGGGGACAGGGATACACCACGAGCAGTACGTC. Its protein product is CASRGTGIHHEQYV.

This chain connects TRBV4-2 to TRBJ1-5, with D maybe TRBD1 (5 bases). V was cut by 2 bases and J by 4 bases, with 12 bases left in between. Germline V gives CDR1 LGHNA, CDR2 YNFKEQ. This CDR3 spans 15 amino acids. CDR3 amino acids: CASSQQIQGNQPQHF. CDR3 sequence (DNA): TGTGCCAGCAGCCAACAAATCCAGGGTAATCAGCCCCAGCATTTT.

The chain links TRBV4-1 to TRBJ1-6; D not certain. The germline CDR1 and CDR2 sequences are MGHRA and YSYEKL. The CDR3 extends over 14 amino acids. V was shortened by 0 bases and J by 9 bases, with 9 bases between the two germline ends. CDR3 coding DNA: TGCGCCAGCAGCCAAGAGGGTCAGGTTTCACCCCTCCACTTT. Its translation: CASSQEGQVSPLHF.

J is TRBJ2-7 and V is TRBV2; D perhaps matches TRBD2 (5 bases). CDR3 length: 12 amino acids. Germline V gene lookup returns CDR1 SNHLY and CDR2 FYNNEI. V was clipped by 4 bases and J by 7 bases, with 11 bases between them. The CDR3 sequence: CASSGAGREQYF. The CDR3, as DNA: TGTGCCAGCAGTGGTGCGGGTAGGGAGCAGTACTTC.